One and the same sample provided the 26 T cell receptor beta chains below, sequenced in a study of spatial heterogeneity in lung cancer. The time point here: sample taken at primary tumor resection. TCRdb re-called the 5' RACE reads with MiXCR, one entry per CDR3 protein. The sample has under 30,000 distinct CDR3 sequences; approximately 3% are singletons. The specimen was PBMCs, collected at surgery. Every receptor here comes from a female donor with early-stage non-small cell lung cancer.

As regards this clonotype: A clone one base away is much larger, so this may be a read error. The rearrangement uses TRBV7-6 and TRBJ2-7; 8 positions agree with TRBD1. CDR1 is SGHVS and CDR2 is FNYEAQ in the germline V gene. This CDR3 contains 15 residues. The CDR3 bases are TGTGCCAACAGCCCCGAACAGGGGGTCTCCTACGAGCAGTACTTC. This translates into CANSPEQGVSYEQYF.

The sample holds many counts of this clonotype. The chain combines TRBV6-6 with TRBJ2-1; D not resolved. Trimming removed 5 bases from V and 7 bases from J, with 15 bases in between. Germline V CDR1 and CDR2: MNHNY, SVGAGI (reference sequence). The CDR3 is made up of 14 amino acids. In DNA form, the CDR3 reads TGTGCCAGCAGTAGAGACGGGTCCTTGAATGAGCAGTTCTTC. It codes for CASSRDGSLNEQFF.

This clonotype is classed as medium-sized. The chain is built from TRBV7-2 and TRBJ2-2, with 8 bases aligning to TRBD2. The germline CDR1 and CDR2 sequences are SGHTA and FQGNSA. The CDR3 runs to 15 residues. With 7 bases clipped from V and 6 bases from J, the junction kept 10 bases outside the gene matches. The CDR3 nucleotides read TGTGCCAGCACCCGGGGACTAGAGTATGCCGGGGAGCTGTTTTTT. It encodes CASTRGLEYAGELFF.

This clonotype is a singleton in its sample. The rearrangement links TRBV6-5 to TRBJ2-1, with 10 bases lining up with TRBD2. Germline CDR1 is MNHEY and CDR2 is SVGAGI. The junction had 2 bases not matched to a gene; V was cut back by 2 bases and J by 7 bases. The CDR3 extends over 14 amino acids. CDR3 nucleotide sequence: TGTGCCAGCAGTTACCTAGCGGGAGTAAATGAGCAGTTCTTC. Translation: CASSYLAGVNEQFF.

This clonotype was found many times. The chain uses TRBV5-1 and TRBJ2-7, with D possibly matching TRBD2 (5 bases). Trimming took off 0 bases at V and 3 bases at J, with 10 bases between the two ends. The CDR3 spans 14 residues. Germline CDR1 reads SGHRS; CDR2 reads YFSETQ. The CDR3 spells CASSLVDGNYEQYF. The CDR3 DNA reads TGCGCCAGCAGCTTGGTCGACGGGAACTACGAGCAGTACTTC.

This clonotype was recorded many times. CDR3 DNA: TGCAGTGCCATTCCTGGGTGGGGCACAGATACGCAGTATTTT. Amino acid sequence: CSAIPGWGTDTQYF. The chain employs TRBV20-1 and TRBJ2-3; D call uncertain. Trimming stripped 6 bases from V and 1 base from J, with 14 bases between. This CDR3 has 14 amino acids. Germline CDR1 and CDR2: DFQATT and SNEGSKA (reference sequence).

This clonotype was detected many times. The rearrangement uses TRBV16 and TRBJ2-2; D uncertain. Germline CDR1 KGHSY, CDR2 FQNENV. This CDR3 is built from 13 residues. Trimming left V 4 bases short and J 4 bases short, with 7 bases between. CDR3 DNA sequence: TGTGCCAGCAGCCTACACCGCACCGGGGAGCTGTTTTTT. Protein product: CASSLHRTGELFF.

This clonotype was detected many times. V gene TRBV29-1 combines with J gene TRBJ2-2; D is undetermined. Germline V gene data show CDR1 as SQVTM and CDR2 as ANQGSEA. Trimming left V 3 bases short and J 7 bases short, with 6 bases between. This CDR3 has 11 amino acids. The CDR3 protein is CSVDDDGELFF. The CDR3 bases are TGCAGCGTTGATGATGACGGGGAGCTGTTTTTT.

This clonotype has a count of ten or more. The CDR3 DNA is TGTGCCACCGATTACGGGACTAGCAGAGAGCAGTTCTTC. Translation gives CATDYGTSREQFF. This rearrangement joins TRBV10-3 to TRBJ2-1; 9 positions match TRBD2. The CDR3 has 13 amino acids. Trimming removed 10 bases from V and 10 bases from J; junction bases left unmatched: 11. Germline V gene lookup returns CDR1 ENHRY and CDR2 SYGVKD.

This clonotype was seen many times. The gene calls are TRBV12-3 or TRBV12-4 and TRBJ2-7, with 7 bases that match TRBD1. The V and J ends lost 2 bases and 4 bases, in that order; junction bases with no gene match: 8. CDR3 length equals 15 residues. The CDR3 region is CASSLKGALEYEQYF. The CDR3 DNA sequence: TGTGCCAGCAGTTTAAAGGGGGCACTAGAGTACGAGCAGTACTTC.

This clonotype was seen many times. This chain connects TRBV3-1 to TRBJ2-2, with 7 bases that match TRBD2. CDR3 length: 20 residues. CDR1 and CDR2 from the germline V gene are LGHDT and YNNKEL (reference sequence). J gave up 3 bases and V 1 base, and 17 bases lay outside the gene matches. The CDR3 DNA reads TGTGCCAGCAGCCAAGCGGGGTTCGTGGGAGGGCTCTCGTACACCGGGGAGCTGTTTTTT. Protein: CASSQAGFVGGLSYTGELFF.

This clonotype has a count of ten or more. The CDR3 here is CASSLERETGLNQPQHF. Written as DNA, the CDR3 is TGCGCCAGCAGCTTGGAGCGGGAAACCGGACTTAATCAGCCCCAGCATTTT. The chain employs TRBV5-1 and TRBJ1-5; D remains unclear. The germline CDR1 and CDR2 sequences are SGHRS and YFSETQ. This CDR3 is 17 amino acids long. Trimming removed 0 bases at V and 4 bases at J, with 17 bases between.

The chain is built from TRBV6-5 and TRBJ2-7; 7 bases fit TRBD1. This CDR3 region has 15 residues. J gave up 3 bases and V 2 bases, and 7 bases lay outside the gene matches. The germline CDR1 and CDR2 sequences are MNHEY and SVGAGI. Written as DNA, the CDR3 is TGTGCCAGCAGTTACACCCCGACAGGGAGCTACGAGCAGTACTTC. Encoded protein: CASSYTPTGSYEQYF.

The table lists this clonotype with many counts. The chain couples TRBV6-2 or TRBV6-3 to TRBJ1-1; D gene unclear. The CDR3 loop spans 14 amino acids. The ends were cut back, 2 bases at V and 1 base at J, with 8 bases in the middle. The germline V gene has CDR1 MNHEY and CDR2 SVGEGT. CDR3 DNA: TGTGCCAGCAGTTACAGGACGGAGAACACTGAAGCTTTCTTT. Its protein is CASSYRTENTEAFF.

This clonotype occurred many times. The V and J genes are TRBV27 and TRBJ2-7, with 10 bases lining up with TRBD1. V shed 5 bases and J 2 bases; nucleotides not matched to a gene: 6. Looked up from germline, CDR1 is MNHEY and CDR2 is SMNVEV (reference sequence). This CDR3 region has 15 residues. The CDR3 nucleotides read TGTGCCAGCAGTCCCTTGGACAGGGGGACCTACGAGCAGTACTTC. Encoded protein: CASSPLDRGTYEQYF.

This clonotype was seen repeatedly, ten times or more. This chain links TRBV3-1 with TRBJ2-3; no clear D gene. The germline CDR1 and CDR2 sequences are LGHDT and YNNKEL (reference sequence). Trimming cost V 0 bases and J 3 bases, with 7 bases left between them. This CDR3 is 14 amino acids long. DNA of the CDR3: TGTGCCAGCAGCCAAGAAAGGCCGACAGATACGCAGTATTTT. It yields the protein CASSQERPTDTQYF.

This clonotype was detected ten times or more. The CDR3 here is CASSPPMVNEQFF. CDR3 coding DNA: TGTGCCAGCAGTCCCCCGATGGTCAATGAGCAGTTCTTC. The V call is TRBV7-2, the J call TRBJ2-1; D remains unclear. Germline-derived CDR1 and CDR2 are SGHTA and FQGNSA. The CDR3 has 13 residues. The V end was cut by 6 bases, the J end by 6 bases, with 12 bases between.

This clonotype has just a few counts. The chain combines TRBV29-1 with TRBJ2-1; possibly TRBD2 for D (7 bases). Germline lookup yields CDR1 SQVTM and CDR2 ANQGSEA. V dropped 7 bases and J dropped 2 bases, with 18 bases sitting between them. The CDR3 contains 15 residues. CDR3 protein: CSASYGGTTYNEQFF. CDR3 nucleotides: TGCAGCGCCTCTTACGGGGGGACAACCTACAATGAGCAGTTCTTC.

Only a few counts were recorded for this clonotype. The rearrangement joins TRBV7-2 to TRBJ2-7; 10 bases align to TRBD1. Germline V gene data show CDR1 as SGHTA and CDR2 as FQGNSA. Trimming cost V 5 bases and J 7 bases; bases outside gene matches: 8. The CDR3 is 14 amino acids. This chain's CDR3 is CASSKGQGTEEQYF. The CDR3 DNA is TGTGCCAGCAGCAAGGGACAGGGGACGGAAGAGCAGTACTTC.

This clonotype has ten or more counts. This sequence joins TRBV6-5 and TRBJ2-7; 8 nucleotides align to TRBD2. This CDR3 is built from 16 residues. The germline V gene has CDR1 MNHEY and CDR2 SVGAGI. Germline trimming cut 6 bases from V and 3 bases from J; bases unmatched to any gene: 13. The CDR3 reads CASSRRLATGYYEQYF. The CDR3, as DNA: TGTGCCAGCAGCCGTAGACTAGCGACCGGTTACTACGAGCAGTACTTC.

This clonotype was seen many times. The CDR3 loop is CATSDLGQPQHF. The DNA of the CDR3 is TGTGCCACCAGTGATTTAGGTCAGCCCCAGCATTTT. This chain joins TRBV24-1 and TRBJ1-5; D is ambiguous. With 1 base removed from V and 6 bases from J, the gap between germline ends came to 3 bases. This CDR3 has 12 residues. Germline CDR1 and CDR2: KGHDR and SFDVKD.

The sample holds many counts of this clonotype. The V gene is TRBV5-1, the J gene TRBJ2-7; TRBD1 might be the D (6 bases). The CDR3 contains 13 residues. Germline CDR1 is SGHRS and CDR2 is YFSETQ. V was cut by 4 bases and J by 5 bases, with 13 bases left in between. CDR3 amino acids: CASSGNRADEQYF. The CDR3 coding sequence is TGCGCCAGCAGCGGGAACAGGGCTGACGAGCAGTACTTC.

This clonotype showed up many times. The chain has TRBV9 and TRBJ2-5; D possibly matches TRBD1 or TRBD2 (5 bases each). Germline CDR1 SGDLS, CDR2 YYNGEE. Trimming shortened V by 3 bases and J by 5 bases, and 14 bases separated the two germline ends. The length of the CDR3 is 14 residues. The CDR3 sequence: CASSAHSGQETQYF. The DNA for the CDR3 is TGTGCCAGCAGCGCCCATTCGGGGCAGGAGACCCAGTACTTC.

This clonotype was counted ten times or more. The chain joins TRBV7-2 to TRBJ1-5; D gene unclear. V shed 5 bases and J shed 5 bases, with 10 bases lying between them. The CDR3 consists of 13 residues. Per germline, CDR1 SGHTA and CDR2 FQGNSA. In nucleotides, the CDR3 is TGTGCCAGCAGCCCAACAGAGGATCAGCCCCAGCATTTT. Its translation: CASSPTEDQPQHF.

Ten or more counts support this clonotype. The chain has TRBV7-6 and TRBJ2-2; no reliable D call. CDR3 length equals 18 residues. Germline V lookup: CDR1 SGHVS, CDR2 FNYEAQ. V was clipped by 1 base and J by 6 bases, with 21 bases between them. CDR3 sequence reads: CASSLEASKTLSAGELFF. As DNA, the CDR3 is TGTGCCAGCAGCTTAGAGGCCAGCAAAACATTATCCGCCGGGGAGCTGTTTTTT.

Ten or more counts support this clonotype. Germline and junction disagree at one end, which may indicate a read error. The V gene is TRBV2, the J gene TRBJ2-5, with D tentatively TRBD2 (7 bases). This CDR3 is built from 14 residues. In germline, CDR1 is SNHLY, CDR2 FYNNEI. The DNA of the CDR3 is TGTGCCAGCAGTGACAATGACAGGCGGGAGAGCCAGTACTTC. It yields the protein CASSDNDRRESQYF.